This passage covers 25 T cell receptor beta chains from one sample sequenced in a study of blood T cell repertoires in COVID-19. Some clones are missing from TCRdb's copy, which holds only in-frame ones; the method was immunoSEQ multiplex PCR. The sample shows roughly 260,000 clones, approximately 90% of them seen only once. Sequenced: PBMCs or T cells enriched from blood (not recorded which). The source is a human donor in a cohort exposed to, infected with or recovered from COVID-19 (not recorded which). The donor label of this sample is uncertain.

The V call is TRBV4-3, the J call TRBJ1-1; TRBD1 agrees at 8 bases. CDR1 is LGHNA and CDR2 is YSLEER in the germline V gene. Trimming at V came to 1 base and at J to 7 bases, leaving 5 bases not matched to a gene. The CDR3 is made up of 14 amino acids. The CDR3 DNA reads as TGCGCCAGCAGCCAAGCAGGGGGCCACGGTGAAGCTTTCTTT. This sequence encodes CASSQAGGHGEAFF.

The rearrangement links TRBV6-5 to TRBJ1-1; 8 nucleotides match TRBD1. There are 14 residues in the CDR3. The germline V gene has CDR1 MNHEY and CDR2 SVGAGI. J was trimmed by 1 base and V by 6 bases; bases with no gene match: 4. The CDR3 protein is CASSNRGENTEAFF. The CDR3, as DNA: TGTGCCAGCAGCAACAGGGGGGAGAACACTGAAGCTTTCTTT.

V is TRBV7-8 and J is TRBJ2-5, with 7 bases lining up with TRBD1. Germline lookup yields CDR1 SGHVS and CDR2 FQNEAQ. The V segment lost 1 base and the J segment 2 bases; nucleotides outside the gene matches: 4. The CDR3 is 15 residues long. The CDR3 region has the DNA TGTGCCAGCAGCTTAGTATGGGGACAGCAAGAGACCCAGTACTTC. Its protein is CASSLVWGQQETQYF. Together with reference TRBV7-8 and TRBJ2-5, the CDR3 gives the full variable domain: GAGVSQSPRYKVAKRGQDVALRCDPISGHVSLFWYQQALGQGPEFLTYFQNEAQLDKSGLPSDRFFAERPEGSVSTLKIQRTQQEDSAVYLCASSLVWGQQETQYFGPGTRLLVL.

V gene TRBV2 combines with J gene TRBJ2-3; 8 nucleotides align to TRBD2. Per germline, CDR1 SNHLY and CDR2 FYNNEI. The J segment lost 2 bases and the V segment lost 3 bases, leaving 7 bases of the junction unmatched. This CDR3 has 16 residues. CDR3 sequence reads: CASSEQRGGITDTQYF. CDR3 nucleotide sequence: TGTGCCAGCAGTGAGCAACGCGGGGGGATCACAGATACGCAGTATTTT.

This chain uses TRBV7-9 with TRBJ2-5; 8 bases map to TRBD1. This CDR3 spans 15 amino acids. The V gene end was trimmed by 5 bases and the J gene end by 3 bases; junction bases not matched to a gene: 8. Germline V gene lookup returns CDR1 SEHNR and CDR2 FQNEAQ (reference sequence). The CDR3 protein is CASSPRTGSKETQYF. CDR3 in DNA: TGTGCCAGCAGCCCGAGGACAGGGTCTAAAGAGACCCAGTACTTC.

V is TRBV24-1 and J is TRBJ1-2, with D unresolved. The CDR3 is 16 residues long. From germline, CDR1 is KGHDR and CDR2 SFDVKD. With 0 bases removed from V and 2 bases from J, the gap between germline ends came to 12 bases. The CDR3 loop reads CATSDLGPPGNYGYTF. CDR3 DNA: TGTGCCACCAGTGATTTGGGCCCTCCGGGGAACTATGGCTACACCTTC.

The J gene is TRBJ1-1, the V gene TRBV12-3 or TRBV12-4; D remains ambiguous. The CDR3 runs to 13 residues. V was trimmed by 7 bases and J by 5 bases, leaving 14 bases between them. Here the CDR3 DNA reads TGTGCCAGCACCGTGAATCGAGGTACTGAAGCTTTCTTT. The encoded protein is CASTVNRGTEAFF.

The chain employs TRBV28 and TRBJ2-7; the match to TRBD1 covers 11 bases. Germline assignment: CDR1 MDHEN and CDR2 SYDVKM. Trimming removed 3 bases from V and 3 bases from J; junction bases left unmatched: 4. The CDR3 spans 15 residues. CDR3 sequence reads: CASSFRGQGGYEQYF. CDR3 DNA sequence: TGTGCCAGCAGTTTCCGGGGACAGGGGGGCTACGAGCAGTACTTC.

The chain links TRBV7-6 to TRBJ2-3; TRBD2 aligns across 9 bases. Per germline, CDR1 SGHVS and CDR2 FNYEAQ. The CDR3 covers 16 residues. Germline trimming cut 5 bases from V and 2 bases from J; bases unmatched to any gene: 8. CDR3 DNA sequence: TGTGCCAGCAGCAAAAGCGGGGGGCCCGCCACAGATACGCAGTATTTT. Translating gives CASSKSGGPATDTQYF.

The CDR3 DNA sequence: TGCGCCAGCAGCCAAGACTCGGGAGCGGGGGGGAGCACAGATACGCAGTATTTT. Translation: CASSQDSGAGGSTDTQYF. The chain employs TRBV4-3 and TRBJ2-3; 10 nucleotides match TRBD2. In germline, CDR1 is LGHNA, CDR2 YSLEER. The V and J ends lost 0 bases and 0 bases, in that order; junction bases with no gene match: 6. The CDR3 has 18 residues.

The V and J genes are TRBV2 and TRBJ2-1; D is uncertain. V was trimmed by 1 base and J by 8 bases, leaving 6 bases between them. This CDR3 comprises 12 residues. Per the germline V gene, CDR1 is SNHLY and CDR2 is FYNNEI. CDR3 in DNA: TGTGCCAGCAGTGAAGAAGCCTATGAGCAGTTCTTC. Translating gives CASSEEAYEQFF.

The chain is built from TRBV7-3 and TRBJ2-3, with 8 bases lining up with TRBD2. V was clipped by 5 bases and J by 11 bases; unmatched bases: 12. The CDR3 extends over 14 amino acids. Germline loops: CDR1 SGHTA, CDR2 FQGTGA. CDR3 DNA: TGTGCCAGCAGCCCTATTCATAGCGGGGCTAAGCAGTATTTT. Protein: CASSPIHSGAKQYF.

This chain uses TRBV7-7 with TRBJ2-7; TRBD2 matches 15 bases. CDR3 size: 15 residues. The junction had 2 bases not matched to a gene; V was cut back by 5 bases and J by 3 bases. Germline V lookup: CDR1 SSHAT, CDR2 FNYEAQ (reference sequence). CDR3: CASSPGLAGGYEQYF. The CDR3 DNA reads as TGTGCCAGCAGCCCGGGACTAGCGGGGGGCTACGAGCAGTACTTC.

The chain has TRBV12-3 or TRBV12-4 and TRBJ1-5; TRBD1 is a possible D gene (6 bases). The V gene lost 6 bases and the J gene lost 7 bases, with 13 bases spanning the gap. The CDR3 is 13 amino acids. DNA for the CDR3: TGTGCCAGCAGGGCAGGGGATTGGCAGCCCCAGCATTTT. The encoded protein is CASRAGDWQPQHF.

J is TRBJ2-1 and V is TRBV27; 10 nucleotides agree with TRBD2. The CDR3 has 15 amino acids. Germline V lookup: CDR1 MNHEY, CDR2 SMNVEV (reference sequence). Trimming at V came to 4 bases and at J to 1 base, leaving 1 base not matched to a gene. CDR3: CASSSSGGSYNEQFF. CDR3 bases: TGTGCCAGCAGTTCTAGCGGGGGTTCCTACAATGAGCAGTTCTTC.

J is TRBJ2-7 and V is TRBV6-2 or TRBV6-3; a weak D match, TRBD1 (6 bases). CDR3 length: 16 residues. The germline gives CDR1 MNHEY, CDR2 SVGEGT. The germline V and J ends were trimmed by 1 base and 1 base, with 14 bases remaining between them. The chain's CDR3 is CASSYFRDTLSYEQYF. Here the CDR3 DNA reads TGTGCCAGCAGTTACTTCCGGGACACTCTATCCTACGAGCAGTACTTC.

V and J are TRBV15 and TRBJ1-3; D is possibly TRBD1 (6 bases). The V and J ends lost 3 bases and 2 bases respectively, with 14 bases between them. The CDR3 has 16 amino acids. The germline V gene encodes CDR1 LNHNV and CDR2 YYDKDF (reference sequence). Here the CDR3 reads CATSREKGGTGNTIYF. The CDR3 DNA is TGTGCCACCAGCAGGGAAAAAGGGGGTACTGGAAACACCATATATTTT.

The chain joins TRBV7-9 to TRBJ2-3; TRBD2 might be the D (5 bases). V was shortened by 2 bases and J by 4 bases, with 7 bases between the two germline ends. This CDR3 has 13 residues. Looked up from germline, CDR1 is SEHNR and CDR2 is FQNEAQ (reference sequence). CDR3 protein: CASSLNSADTQYF. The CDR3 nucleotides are TGTGCCAGCAGCTTAAATAGCGCAGATACGCAGTATTTT.

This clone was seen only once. CDR3 loop: CASRLQGLGDTEAFF. The DNA of the CDR3 is TGTGCCAGCAGACTGCAGGGGCTGGGTGACACTGAAGCTTTCTTT. The genes are TRBV7-9 and TRBJ1-1; a weak D match, TRBD1 (6 bases). The CDR3 consists of 15 residues. V lost 6 bases and J 3 bases, leaving 17 bases between the germline ends. Germline V gene sequence: CDR1 SEHNR, CDR2 FQNEAQ (reference sequence).

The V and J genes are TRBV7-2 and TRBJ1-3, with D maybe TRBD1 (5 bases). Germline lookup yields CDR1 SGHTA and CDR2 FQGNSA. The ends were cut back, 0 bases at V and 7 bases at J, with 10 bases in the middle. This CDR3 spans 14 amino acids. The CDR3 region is CASSLAQGWNTIYF. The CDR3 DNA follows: TGTGCCAGCAGCTTAGCCCAGGGATGGAACACCATATATTTT.

The CDR3 DNA reads as TGTGCCAGCAGCTTCGAAGGCAGGGGACAAGAGACCCAGTACTTC. It encodes CASSFEGRGQETQYF. V is TRBV7-8 and J is TRBJ2-5, with D possibly TRBD1 on 6 matching bases. Germline lookup yields CDR1 SGHVS and CDR2 FQNEAQ. V was trimmed by 3 bases and J by 2 bases, leaving 13 bases between them. The CDR3 totals 15 residues.

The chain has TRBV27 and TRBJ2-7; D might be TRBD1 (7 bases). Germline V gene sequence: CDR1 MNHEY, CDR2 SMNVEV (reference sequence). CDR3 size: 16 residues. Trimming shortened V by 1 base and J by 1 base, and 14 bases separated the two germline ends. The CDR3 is CASSLLGGQNSYEQYF. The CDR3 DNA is TGTGCCAGCAGTTTATTGGGGGGACAGAATTCCTACGAGCAGTACTTC.

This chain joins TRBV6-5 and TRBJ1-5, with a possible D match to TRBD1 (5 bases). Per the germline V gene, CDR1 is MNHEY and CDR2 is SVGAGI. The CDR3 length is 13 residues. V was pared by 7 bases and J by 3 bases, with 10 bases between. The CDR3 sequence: CASIRAHNQPQHF. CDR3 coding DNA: TGTGCCAGCATCAGGGCACACAATCAGCCCCAGCATTTT.

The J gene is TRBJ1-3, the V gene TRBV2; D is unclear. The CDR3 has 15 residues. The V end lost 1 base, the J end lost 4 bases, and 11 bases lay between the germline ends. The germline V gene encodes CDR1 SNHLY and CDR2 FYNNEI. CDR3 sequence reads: CASSEGRQTGNTIYF. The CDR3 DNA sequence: TGTGCCAGCAGTGAAGGGAGGCAGACCGGAAACACCATATATTTT. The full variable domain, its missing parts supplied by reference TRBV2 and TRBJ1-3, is EPEVTQTPSHQVTQMGQEVILRCVPISNHLYFYWYRQILGQKVEFLVSFYNNEISEKSEIFDDQFSVERPDGSNFTLKIRSTKLEDSAMYFCASSEGRQTGNTIYFGEGSWLTVV.

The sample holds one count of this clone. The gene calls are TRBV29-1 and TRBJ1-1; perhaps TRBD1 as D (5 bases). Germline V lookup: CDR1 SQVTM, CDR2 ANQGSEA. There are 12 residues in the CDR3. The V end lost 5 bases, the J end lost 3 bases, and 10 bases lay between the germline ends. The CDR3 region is CSVRGAYTEAFF. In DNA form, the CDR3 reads TGCAGCGTTAGGGGCGCTTACACTGAAGCTTTCTTT.